This TCR beta chain comes out of a study of cytomegalovirus exposure and HLA in healthy donors. Study findings and constraints: The study labeled about 160 TCR beta chains cytomegalovirus-associated.

Concerning this clone: Its antigen is still unknown.

The PCR was carried out with 60 Vbeta primers and 13 Jbeta primers. TCRdb's table, derived via immunoSEQ multiplex PCR, lists solely in-frame clones and lacks some. The sample contains roughly 100,000 clones, less than 9.5% of which appear only once. The V end was cut by 5 bases, the J end by 6 bases, with 16 bases between. There are 14 residues in the CDR3. Germline V CDR1 and CDR2: SGHAT, FQDESV (reference sequence). This chain connects TRBV11-1 to TRBJ2-5; possibly TRBD1 for D (7 bases). The TCR sequence derives from a man in his fifties in good health and CMV-seropositive. The sequencing sample was made of PBMCs. The CDR3 region has the DNA TGTGCCAGCAGCGCCTACAGGGGAGGAAAGACCCAGTACTTC. Translating gives CASSAYRGGKTQYF.